A selection of T cell receptor beta chains follows, all from one sample in a study of cytomegalovirus exposure and HLA in healthy donors. Profiled with immunoSEQ multiplex PCR; TCRdb holds only in-frame clones, not every one. Here the sample table reports under 70,000 clones. The sample comprised PBMCs. The receptors stem from a female donor in good health and CMV-seropositive. CDR3s include the opening cysteine and the closing phenylalanine or tryptophan. A D gene is named only where the DNA matches it firmly.

D gene	V gene	J gene	CDR3 DNA	CDR3 protein
TRBD1	TRBV19	TRBJ1-1	TGTGCCAGTAGTCTCGGGACAGGGGGGAACACTGAAGCTTTCTTT	CASSLGTGGNTEAFF
TRBD1	TRBV7-9	TRBJ1-2	TGTGCCAGCAGCTTTGCGACAGGGCGTTATGGCTACACCTTC	CASSFATGRYGYTF
TRBD1	TRBV19	TRBJ2-7	TGTGCCAGTAGGGCAACCGGGACAGCCTACGAGCAGTACTTC	CASRATGTAYEQYF
-	TRBV30	TRBJ1-1	TGTGCCTGGAGTGTCGGGGGGGGGACTGAAGCTTTCTTT	CAWSVGGGTEAFF
TRBD2	TRBV10-3	TRBJ2-2	TGTGCCATCAGTGATGGGACTAGCGGGAGGTCCGGGGAGCTGTTTTTT	CAISDGTSGRSGELFF
-	TRBV4-2	TRBJ1-5	TGTGCCAGCAGCCAAGCAATGGAGAAGCCCCAGCATTTT	CASSQAMEKPQHF
-	TRBV28	TRBJ1-1	TGTGCCAGCAGTCCACCGACATCCATTGAAGCTTTCTTT	CASSPPTSIEAFF
TRBD1	TRBV29-1	TRBJ1-1	TGCAGCGTTGACCCTGGACAGGAGATTGAAGCTTTCTTT	CSVDPGQEIEAFF
TRBD2	TRBV30	TRBJ2-7	TGTGCCTCGGTGACTAGCGGGAATATCTACGAGCAGTACTTC	CASVTSGNIYEQYF
-	TRBV25-1	TRBJ2-7	TGTGCCAGCAGTGAATTCTGGGCGGGGCCCTACGAGCAGTACTTC	CASSEFWAGPYEQYF
-	TRBV5-3	TRBJ2-7	TGTGCCAGAAGCGGCCGAAGCTCCTACGAGCAGTACTTC	CARSGRSSYEQYF
-	TRBV7-2	TRBJ1-1	TGTGCCAGCAGCTTCCAGATGAACACTGAAGCTTTCTTT	CASSFQMNTEAFF
TRBD1	TRBV28	TRBJ1-5	TGTGCCAGCATTATAGGGACAGGGGTCCAGCCCCAGCATTTT	CASIIGTGVQPQHF
-	TRBV9	TRBJ2-1	TGTGCCAGCAGCGTACCCGACCGGGATGGACAGTTCTTC	CASSVPDRDGQFF
-	TRBV18	TRBJ1-1	TGTGCCAGCTCACCAAATTGGGGGGATTTGTCCACTGAAGCTTTCTTT	CASSPNWGDLSTEAFF
-	TRBV27	TRBJ2-7	TGTGCCAGCAGTTTATCATTGGGCGCAGCCTACGAGCAGTACTTC	CASSLSLGAAYEQYF
TRBD1	TRBV30	TRBJ1-1	TGTGCCTGGAGTAGAAGGGGGCACACTGAAGCTTTCTTT	CAWSRRGHTEAFF
TRBD1	TRBV18	TRBJ2-5	TGTGCCAGCTCACCACCGAACAGGGGGGTACAAGAGACCCAGTACTTC	CASSPPNRGVQETQYF
-	TRBV19	TRBJ2-6	TGTGCCAGTAGTATCACCGAAAGCCTCTCTGGGGCCAACGTCCTGACTTTC	CASSITESLSGANVLTF
-	TRBV18	TRBJ2-5	TGTGCCAGCTCACCTCAAACGGAGGGGACCCAGTACTTC	CASSPQTEGTQYF
TRBD1	TRBV7-8	TRBJ1-4	TGTGCCAGCAGCCCGAGGCGGGACAGACTTAATGAAAAACTGTTTTTT	CASSPRRDRLNEKLFF
-	TRBV18	TRBJ2-3	TGTGCCAGCTCACCAGCAGGGGCCACAGATACGCAGTATTTT	CASSPAGATDTQYF
-	TRBV29-1	TRBJ2-5	TGCAGCGTCGATGGCCAGGGTTTAGAGACCCAGTACTTC	CSVDGQGLETQYF
-	TRBV6-5	TRBJ2-7	TGTGCCAGCAGTTACTCGTGGACAGACGGCTACGAGCAGTACTTC	CASSYSWTDGYEQYF
-	TRBV28	TRBJ1-2	TGTGCCAGCAGTCTCGGGACAAACTATGGCTACACCTTC	CASSLGTNYGYTF
TRBD1	TRBV29-1	TRBJ2-7	TGCAGCGTTGGGACAGGCTACGAGCAGTACTTC	CSVGTGYEQYF
TRBD1	TRBV4-2	TRBJ1-2	TGTGCCAGCAGCTCGGCGACAGGGGGAAACTATGGCTACACCTTC	CASSSATGGNYGYTF
-	TRBV19	TRBJ2-1	TGTGCCAGTGCCGCGGGGCGTTATCCCTCATACAATGAGCAGTTCTTC	CASAAGRYPSYNEQFF
-	TRBV28	TRBJ1-1	TGTGCCAGCAGTTCACATCGGGGGGGCACTGAAGCTTTCTTT	CASSSHRGGTEAFF
-	TRBV28	TRBJ1-2	TGTGCCAGCAGTTCTATTACGACAGGCCCTGTGAACTATGGCTACACCTTC	CASSSITTGPVNYGYTF
-	TRBV6-1	TRBJ2-7	TGTGCCAGCGATGGGGACACAGTATCCTACGAGCAGTACTTC	CASDGDTVSYEQYF
-	TRBV6-5	TRBJ1-1	TGTGCCAGCAGCTCCACAGTGAACACTGAAGCTTTCTTT	CASSSTVNTEAFF
-	TRBV6-5	TRBJ2-1	TGTGCCAGCAGTTACGTCGGGAGTAAAGACAATGAGCAGTTCTTC	CASSYVGSKDNEQFF
-	TRBV6-5	TRBJ1-3	TGTGCCAGCACTGGACAGAGAAACACCATATATTTT	CASTGQRNTIYF
-	TRBV19	TRBJ2-3	TGTGCCAGTAGATCCAGCGGGTTTTACACAGATACGCAGTATTTT	CASRSSGFYTDTQYF
-	TRBV20-1	TRBJ1-1	TGCAGTGCTAGTGAGGAGCTCGGAGCTTTCTTT	CSASEELGAFF
-	TRBV4-2	TRBJ1-2	TGTGCCAGCAGCCATCAGGAGGGTTCTGGCTACACCTTC	CASSHQEGSGYTF
-	TRBV30	TRBJ1-1	TGTGCCTGGAGTAAGGGGTGGGACACTGAAGCTTTCTTT	CAWSKGWDTEAFF
-	TRBV6-1	TRBJ1-4	TGTGCCAGCTCCGCGGGGGCCTCTAATGAAAAACTGTTTTTT	CASSAGASNEKLFF
TRBD2	TRBV19	TRBJ2-7	TGTGCCAGTAGTAGAACTAGCGGGGGCTCCTACGAGCAGTACTTC	CASSRTSGGSYEQYF
-	TRBV11-2	TRBJ2-7	TGTGCCAGCAGCCCCGGACACCCTTACGAGCAGTACTTC	CASSPGHPYEQYF
-	TRBV30	TRBJ1-1	TGTGCCTGGACGTGGAGCACTGAAGCTTTCTTT	CAWTWSTEAFF
-	TRBV29-1	TRBJ1-2	TGCAGCGTTCGTGGATCGGGTTCCTATGGCTACACCTTC	CSVRGSGSYGYTF
-	TRBV12-1	TRBJ2-7	TGTGCCAGCAGCCACCCGGGGGAGCAGTACTTC	CASSHPGEQYF
-	TRBV7-2	TRBJ1-1	TGTGCCAGCAGCATCCAGGGAGGCACTGAAGCTTTCTTT	CASSIQGGTEAFF
TRBD2	TRBV19	TRBJ2-1	TGTGCCAGTAGTACTAGCGGGGGGGCCGGCAATGAGCAGTTCTTC	CASSTSGGAGNEQFF
-	TRBV7-9	TRBJ1-4	TGTGCCAGCAGCCGACGGGCCAGCGGGGTGGAAAAACTGTTTTTT	CASSRRASGVEKLFF
TRBD1	TRBV11-2	TRBJ1-2	TGTGCCAGCAGCTTAGTCAGGGGGCTTAACTATGGCTACACCTTC	CASSLVRGLNYGYTF
TRBD2	TRBV28	TRBJ2-1	TGTGCCAGCAGTTCACCCCAGCGGGGAGTCTACAATGAGCAGTTCTTC	CASSSPQRGVYNEQFF
-	TRBV5-1	TRBJ2-3	TGCGCCAGCAGCTTGGGAACAGGGTTGGGTGCAGATACGCAGTATTTT	CASSLGTGLGADTQYF
TRBD2	TRBV14	TRBJ2-5	TGTGCCAGCAGCCAAAATATCCCAGCGGGGTACCGGGAGACCCAGTACTTC	CASSQNIPAGYRETQYF
-	TRBV30	TRBJ1-3	TGTGCCTGGACCCTCTTTGACAACTCTGGAAACACCATATATTTT	CAWTLFDNSGNTIYF
-	TRBV7-9	TRBJ2-3	TGTGCCAGCAGTTTTAGACACAAATTATCCCGCTCAGATACGCAGTATTTT	CASSFRHKLSRSDTQYF
TRBD2	TRBV6-5	TRBJ2-1	TGTGCCAGCAGCCCCACTAGCGGGGGCGACAATGAGCAGTTCTTC	CASSPTSGGDNEQFF
-	TRBV27	TRBJ1-2	TGTGCCAGCAGTTTTGGGGCAGGGAACTATGGCTACACCTTC	CASSFGAGNYGYTF